Below, 2 T cell receptor beta chains from the same sample are listed, as sequenced in a study of T cells in Graves' hyperthyroidism and ophthalmopathy. Researchers took RNA transcripts and amplified the TCR beta CDR3 regions from them. An initial round of RT-PCR targeting the TCR CDR3 relied on the HTBI primer set. Via MiXCR, TCRdb re-called the multiplex PCR reads, giving one row per CDR3 protein. This table has around 360,000 distinct CDR3 sequences, roughly 15% appearing once. The sample was blood. The receptors here all came from an older woman with Graves' ophthalmopathy.

There are many counts of this clonotype. The chain employs TRBV11-2 and TRBJ2-5; D is possibly TRBD1 (5 bases). The germline V gene has CDR1 SGHAT and CDR2 FQNNGV. This CDR3 has 15 residues. V was clipped by 5 bases and J by 4 bases, with 17 bases between them. CDR3 DNA sequence: TGTGCCAGCAGCCCGGCAGGGTCTGTCGGAGAGACCCAGTACTTC. Its translation: CASSPAGSVGETQYF.

This clonotype has only a few counts. CDR3 protein: CSANLLAGVPAFYEQYF. The DNA of the CDR3 is TGCAGTGCCAACCTCCTAGCGGGAGTTCCCGCCTTCTACGAGCAGTACTTC. This rearrangement joins TRBV20-1 to TRBJ2-7, with 10 bases aligning to TRBD2. CDR3 size: 17 residues. CDR1 is DFQATT, CDR2 SNEGSKA, per germline (reference sequence). V lost 6 bases and J lost 3; bases outside the gene matches: 17.